The 28 T cell receptor beta chains given below trace back to one sample, sequenced in a study of cytomegalovirus exposure and HLA in healthy donors. Primers for the PCR totalled 60 Vbeta and 13 Jbeta. Assay used: immunoSEQ multiplex PCR; TCRdb lists only in-frame clones, some missing. The sample contains about 100,000 clones, roughly 80% of which appear only once. Sequenced input: PBMCs. Receptors originate from a man in his forties in good health and CMV-seropositive.

The CDR3 sequence: CASSLGPERGGIQYF. DNA for the CDR3: TGTGCCAGCAGTTTAGGTCCCGAGCGGGGGGGAATTCAGTACTTC. V usage is TRBV28 and J usage is TRBJ2-4, with 10 bases matching TRBD2. Germline V gene lookup returns CDR1 MDHEN and CDR2 SYDVKM. The V segment lost 2 bases and the J segment 10 bases; nucleotides outside the gene matches: 8. The CDR3 loop spans 15 amino acids.

The chain has TRBV6-1 and TRBJ2-7; 7 positions agree with TRBD1. This CDR3 is built from 15 residues. Trimming took 4 bases from V and 1 from J; bases not matched to a gene: 7. CDR1 is MNHNS and CDR2 is SASEGT in the germline V gene. CDR3 DNA sequence: TGTGCCAGCAGTGGACTCGGGACAGAGTCCTACGAGCAGTACTTC. Translating it yields CASSGLGTESYEQYF.

On this clone itself: Other nucleotide sequences from this sample produce the same CDR3. This chain links TRBV29-1 with TRBJ2-7, with 7 nucleotides matching TRBD2. CDR1 SQVTM and CDR2 ANQGSEA come from the germline V gene. Trimming took 7 bases from V and 2 from J; bases not matched to a gene: 11. The CDR3 sequence is 14 residues long. The CDR3 nucleotides read TGCAGCGCGGTCAAAGCGGGAACGGCCTACGAGCAGTACTTC. Its protein is CSAVKAGTAYEQYF.

This chain connects TRBV18 to TRBJ2-1; D may be TRBD2 (6 bases). The CDR3 covers 15 residues. CDR1 and CDR2 (germline): KGHSH, LQKENI. Trimming removed 3 bases from V and 6 bases from J, with 15 bases in between. CDR3 residues: CASSPFNLATNEQFF. In DNA, the CDR3 is TGTGCCAGCTCACCGTTCAACCTAGCGACCAATGAGCAGTTCTTC.

This chain uses TRBV5-4 with TRBJ2-3; 9 nucleotides align to TRBD2. The germline gives CDR1 SGHNT, CDR2 YYREEE (reference sequence). V shed 4 bases, J shed 6 bases, and the junction held 12 bases outside the gene matches. This CDR3 is 16 amino acids long. The CDR3 nucleotides read TGTGCCAGCAGCCCTCCCTTAGCGGGGGCGGGTGATACGCAGTATTTT. It codes for CASSPPLAGAGDTQYF.

There are a few counts of this clone. The V gene is TRBV5-1, the J gene TRBJ2-7, with 7 bases that match TRBD1. In germline, CDR1 is SGHRS, CDR2 YFSETQ. V lost 0 bases to trimming and J lost 4 bases; unmatched junction nucleotides: 4. The CDR3 is 14 amino acids. CDR3 region: CASSLDRGHYEQYF. The CDR3 bases are TGCGCCAGCAGCTTGGACAGGGGACATTACGAGCAGTACTTC.

The chain couples TRBV19 to TRBJ2-1, with 8 bases fitting TRBD2. Per the germline V gene, CDR1 is LNHDA and CDR2 is SQIVND (reference sequence). The CDR3 sequence is 15 residues long. V trimming: 3 bases; J trimming: 1 base; junction bases outside the gene matches: 2. CDR3: CASSIAGGSYNEQFF. CDR3 coding DNA: TGTGCCAGTAGTATTGCGGGGGGTTCCTACAATGAGCAGTTCTTC.

The V and J genes are TRBV7-2 and TRBJ1-3; D not resolved. This CDR3 is 15 amino acids long. The germline V gene encodes CDR1 SGHTA and CDR2 FQGNSA. Trimming stripped 4 bases from V and 4 bases from J, with 14 bases between. Written as DNA, the CDR3 is TGTGCCAGCAGCTCCCGCCGGGGTTTCGGAAACACCATATATTTT. This codes for CASSSRRGFGNTIYF.

The chain uses TRBV19 and TRBJ2-4; 8 bases fit TRBD1. The germline V gene has CDR1 LNHDA and CDR2 SQIVND (reference sequence). The CDR3 is made up of 16 amino acids. With V trimmed by 5 bases and J by 0 bases, 6 bases remained unmatched. For the CDR3, the DNA is TGTGCCAGTAGTCCAGGACAGGGCCGAGCCAAAAACATTCAGTACTTC. Translation gives CASSPGQGRAKNIQYF.

The chain carries TRBV19 and TRBJ2-7; TRBD1 matches 7 bases. The V gene end was trimmed by 1 base and the J gene end by 5 bases; junction bases not matched to a gene: 8. Germline V lookup: CDR1 LNHDA, CDR2 SQIVND (reference sequence). The CDR3 contains 15 residues. The CDR3 is CASSIGWTGKDEQYF. The CDR3 DNA sequence: TGTGCCAGTAGTATAGGGTGGACAGGAAAAGACGAGCAGTACTTC.

Concerning this clone itself: Germline and junction disagree at one end, which may indicate a read error. Here the CDR3 reads CATDGTGYTEQFF. For the CDR3, the DNA is TGTGCCACCGACGGGACAGGGTACACTGAGCAGTTCTTC. The chain recombines TRBV10-3 with TRBJ2-1, with 9 bases fitting TRBD1. The CDR3 has 13 residues. Germline CDR1 ENHRY, CDR2 SYGVKD.

J is TRBJ2-2 and V is TRBV5-5; 8 nucleotides match TRBD1. The germline CDR1 and CDR2 sequences are SGHKS and YYEKEE (reference sequence). This CDR3 contains 15 residues. Trimming at V came to 3 bases and at J to 6 bases, leaving 7 bases not matched to a gene. The CDR3 bases are TGTGCCAGCAGCTACGAGACAGGGGTTTCCGGGGAGCTGTTTTTT. Protein product: CASSYETGVSGELFF.

The chain has TRBV9 and TRBJ2-5; D not certain. V lost 0 bases, J lost 4 bases, and 13 bases lay in between. The germline V gene has CDR1 SGDLS and CDR2 YYNGEE. This CDR3 has 15 amino acids. In nucleotides, the CDR3 is TGTGCCAGCAGCGTAGCCGCTGGCGGCCGAGAGACCCAGTACTTC. It specifies CASSVAAGGRETQYF.

The chain has TRBV11-2 and TRBJ1-6; TRBD1 matches 8 bases. CDR1 and CDR2 (germline): SGHAT, FQNNGV. The CDR3 totals 14 residues. The trim removed 5 bases at V and 9 bases at J, leaving 6 bases unmatched. The CDR3 loop is CASSPDRGGSPLHF. CDR3 nucleotide sequence: TGTGCCAGCAGCCCAGACAGGGGAGGTTCACCCCTCCACTTT.

The rearrangement uses TRBV7-3 and TRBJ2-7; 10 bases are shared with TRBD1. After removal of 5 bases from V and 9 bases from J, the junction contained 7 bases not matched to a gene. This CDR3 spans 13 amino acids. Germline CDR1 and CDR2: SGHTA and FQGTGA. As DNA, the CDR3 is TGTGCCAGCAGCCCCCAGACAGGGGGCGGGCAGTACTTC. Its translation: CASSPQTGGGQYF.

This clone was recorded only once. The gene calls are TRBV5-6 and TRBJ1-4, with TRBD1 as a possible D gene (6 bases). Trimming removed 1 base at V and 5 bases at J, with 12 bases between. The CDR3 runs 15 residues. Per germline, CDR1 SGHDT and CDR2 YYEEEE. The CDR3 DNA is TGTGCCAGCAGCTTGCGCGGACAGCGAAATGAAAAACTGTTTTTT. Amino acid sequence: CASSLRGQRNEKLFF.

The V and J genes are TRBV7-8 and TRBJ2-7; 9 nucleotides agree with TRBD1. This CDR3 has 17 residues. Germline V gene data show CDR1 as SGHVS and CDR2 as FQNEAQ. V lost 1 base, J lost 0 bases, and 7 bases stayed unmatched. CDR3 in DNA: TGTGCCAGCAGCTTAGTCGCCGGGACAGGGAGCTCCTACGAGCAGTACTTC. Protein sequence: CASSLVAGTGSSYEQYF.

The chain has TRBV5-1 and TRBJ2-7, with D hard to call. CDR3 length equals 13 residues. Trimming took 0 bases from V and 7 from J, leaving 11 bases between them. The germline CDR1 and CDR2 sequences are SGHRS and YFSETQ. The CDR3 DNA is TGCGCCAGCAGCTTGGATTCGTTCGGGGAGCAGTACTTC. Translated, it gives CASSLDSFGEQYF.

There are a few counts of this clone. This chain joins TRBV5-8 and TRBJ1-1; TRBD1 matches 9 bases. This CDR3 has 15 residues. Germline lookup yields CDR1 SGHTS and CDR2 YDEGEE. The V segment lost 0 bases and the J segment 11 bases; nucleotides outside the gene matches: 11. The CDR3 spells CASSLGTGAICWAFF. CDR3 sequence (DNA): TGTGCCAGCAGCTTGGGGACAGGGGCGATATGTTGGGCTTTCTTT.

This clone was seen a few times. The chain couples TRBV27 to TRBJ2-1; 10 bases are a match to TRBD2. Losses at the gene ends were 7 bases for V and 3 bases for J; bases not matched to a gene: 3. The CDR3 runs 14 residues. Germline CDR1 and CDR2: MNHEY and SMNVEV (reference sequence). Here the CDR3 reads CASTSGSNYNEQFF. CDR3 nucleotides: TGTGCCAGCACTAGCGGGAGTAACTACAATGAGCAGTTCTTC.

The V call is TRBV4-1, the J call TRBJ2-3; 10 bases match TRBD2. This CDR3 is built from 16 residues. With V trimmed by 4 bases and J by 4 bases, 8 bases remained unmatched. In germline, CDR1 is MGHRA, CDR2 YSYEKL. CDR3 in DNA: TGCGCCAGCAGCCTCGGGACTAGCGTTCTCTCAGATACGCAGTATTTT. This codes for CASSLGTSVLSDTQYF.

The chain links TRBV10-3 to TRBJ2-2, with D perhaps TRBD2 (5 bases). The CDR3 covers 13 residues. Germline V CDR1 and CDR2: ENHRY, SYGVKD. Trimming took off 6 bases at V and 3 bases at J, with 8 bases between the two ends. In DNA form, the CDR3 reads TGTGCCATCAGGGACTTGGACACCGGGGAGCTGTTTTTT. Translated, it gives CAIRDLDTGELFF.

This clone was counted once. This chain connects TRBV19 to TRBJ2-1; 9 nucleotides match TRBD2. This CDR3 spans 15 amino acids. Germline assignment: CDR1 LNHDA and CDR2 SQIVND (reference sequence). Germline trimming cut 0 bases from V and 8 bases from J; bases unmatched to any gene: 5. The CDR3 loop reads CASSIDRTSVHEQFF. The CDR3 DNA sequence: TGTGCCAGTAGTATAGATCGGACTAGCGTCCATGAGCAGTTCTTC.

The V and J genes are TRBV10-3 and TRBJ2-3, with TRBD2 matching 10 bases. With 6 bases clipped from V and 5 bases from J, the junction kept 11 bases outside the gene matches. CDR1 ENHRY and CDR2 SYGVKD come from the germline V gene. The CDR3 runs to 16 residues. CDR3 nucleotide sequence: TGTGCCATCAGCACTAGCGGGATGGTAGAAGGAGATACGCAGTATTTT. Its translation is CAISTSGMVEGDTQYF.

In the case of this clone: This same CDR3 is encoded by further DNA sequences in the sample. The chain employs TRBV4-3 and TRBJ2-2; 11 bases line up with TRBD2. Unmatched junction bases numbered 2, after V lost 4 bases and J lost 1 base. The CDR3 extends over 16 amino acids. The V gene's germline CDR1 is LGHNA and CDR2 YSLEER. CDR3 residues: CASSLGLAGNTGELFF. In DNA, the CDR3 is TGCGCCAGCAGCCTTGGACTAGCGGGGAACACCGGGGAGCTGTTTTTT.

The chain has TRBV11-3 and TRBJ2-1; 7 bases are shared with TRBD1. The V and J ends lost 1 base and 6 bases, in that order; junction bases with no gene match: 6. Germline CDR1 SGHNT, CDR2 YENEEA. The CDR3 loop spans 15 amino acids. This CDR3 is CASSLGGGPLNEQFF. The CDR3 DNA is TGTGCCAGCAGCTTAGGAGGGGGCCCACTCAATGAGCAGTTCTTC.

The chain's CDR3 is CASSLAVSDTYEQYF. CDR3 in DNA: TGTGCCAGCAGCTTGGCCGTTAGCGACACCTACGAGCAGTACTTC. This chain connects TRBV5-6 to TRBJ2-7, with D possibly being TRBD2 (5 bases). The CDR3 totals 15 residues. Germline V lookup: CDR1 SGHDT, CDR2 YYEEEE. With 0 bases removed from V and 2 bases from J, the gap between germline ends came to 12 bases.

This clone has only one observation. V and J are TRBV9 and TRBJ1-2; no firm D call. V lost 4 bases and J 0 bases, leaving 19 bases between the germline ends. The length of the CDR3 is 17 residues. The germline gives CDR1 SGDLS, CDR2 YYNGEE. This CDR3 reads CASSPRSSPGTNYGYTF. The DNA of the CDR3 is TGTGCCAGCAGCCCGCGTAGTTCCCCCGGGACTAACTATGGCTACACCTTC. The whole variable domain, filled in from reference TRBV9 and TRBJ1-2, reads DSGVTQTPKHLITATGQRVTLRCSPRSGDLSVYWYQQSLDQGLQFLIQYYNGEERAKGNILERFSAQQFPDLHSELNLSSLELGDSALYFCASSPRSSPGTNYGYTFGSGTRLTVV.